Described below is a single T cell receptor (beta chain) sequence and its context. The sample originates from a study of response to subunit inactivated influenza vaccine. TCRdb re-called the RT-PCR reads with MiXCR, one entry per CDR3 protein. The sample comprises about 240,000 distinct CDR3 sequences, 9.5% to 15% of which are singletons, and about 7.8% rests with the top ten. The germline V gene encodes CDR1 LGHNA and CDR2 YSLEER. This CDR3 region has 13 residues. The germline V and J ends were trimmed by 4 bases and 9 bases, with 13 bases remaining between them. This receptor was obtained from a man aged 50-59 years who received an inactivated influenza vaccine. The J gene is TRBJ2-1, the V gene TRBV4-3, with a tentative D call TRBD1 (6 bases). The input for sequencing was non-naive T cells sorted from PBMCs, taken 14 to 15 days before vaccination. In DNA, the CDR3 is TGCGCCAGCAGCCTAGGGGGTGGCAGTGAGCAGTTCTTC. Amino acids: CASSLGGGSEQFF.